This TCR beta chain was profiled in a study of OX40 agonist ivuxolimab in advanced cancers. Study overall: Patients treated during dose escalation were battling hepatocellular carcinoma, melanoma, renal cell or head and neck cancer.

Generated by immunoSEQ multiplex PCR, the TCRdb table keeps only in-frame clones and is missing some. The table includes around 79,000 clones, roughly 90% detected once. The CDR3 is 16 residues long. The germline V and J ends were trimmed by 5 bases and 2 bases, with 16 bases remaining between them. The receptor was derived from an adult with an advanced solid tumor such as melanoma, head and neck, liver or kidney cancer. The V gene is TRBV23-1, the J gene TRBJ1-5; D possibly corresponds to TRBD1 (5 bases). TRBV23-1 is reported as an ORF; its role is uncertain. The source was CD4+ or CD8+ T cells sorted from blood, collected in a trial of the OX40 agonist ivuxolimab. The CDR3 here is CASSSTRGDGNQPQHF. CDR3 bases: TGCGCCAGCAGTTCAACACGAGGGGACGGCAATCAGCCCCAGCATTTT.